This is a list of T cell receptor beta chains from one sample in a study of cytomegalovirus exposure and HLA in healthy donors. Repertoires were generated with immunoSEQ multiplex PCR, while TCRdb's copy carries only in-frame clones and drops some. The sample shows about 110,000 clones, about two thirds of them seen only once. Sequencing was performed on PBMCs. These receptors all stem from a man aged 25 to 45 in good health and CMV-seropositive. CDR3s include the opening cysteine and the closing phenylalanine or tryptophan. The D gene is left open where the match is weak. Rows may omit the clone size; those that give it use once, few, many or a size class.

clone_size	v_call	j_call	d_call	cdr3_nt	cdr3_aa
.	TRBV21-1	TRBJ2-3	.	TGTGCCAGCAGCAAAGCCCCGGTCACAGATACGCAGTATTTT	CASSKAPVTDTQYF
.	TRBV7-9	TRBJ1-6	TRBD1	TGTGCCAGCAGCTTCCGACAGGGGAGGAATTCACCCCTCCACTTT	CASSFRQGRNSPLHF
.	TRBV4-1	TRBJ2-7	.	TGCGCCAGCAGCCAAGATCGGGGGATGGCTGAGGGTCGTGCAACCTACGAGCAGTACTTC	CASSQDRGMAEGRATYEQYF
once	TRBV19	TRBJ1-5	.	TGTGCCAGTAGCCCCCTGAGGGGAGGGGATCAGCCCCAGCATTTT	CASSPLRGGDQPQHF
.	TRBV15	TRBJ2-7	.	TGTGCCACCAGCAGAGAGCAGTTATCCGAGCAGTACTTC	CATSREQLSEQYF
.	TRBV11-3	TRBJ2-2	.	TGTGCCAGCAGCCGCGGGCCCACCGGGGAGCTGTTTTTT	CASSRGPTGELFF
.	TRBV10-3	TRBJ2-7	.	TGTGCCATCAGTGAGAGGCGGGGACCTGCGTCGAACTCCTACGAGCAGTACTTC	CAISERRGPASNSYEQYF
.	TRBV27	TRBJ2-7	TRBD1	TGTGCCAGCAGTTTGGGGGGAACAGGGGGCCTTTACGAGCAGTACTTC	CASSLGGTGGLYEQYF
once	TRBV6-1	TRBJ2-1	TRBD1	TGTGCCAGCAGTGAAGGGACAGGGGGCTACAATGAGCAGTTCTTC	CASSEGTGGYNEQFF
.	TRBV9	TRBJ1-1	TRBD1	TGTGCCAGCAGCCTAAGCAGGGGGATCGCTGAAGCTTTCTTT	CASSLSRGIAEAFF
.	TRBV5-1	TRBJ1-1	.	TGCGCCAGCAGCTTGGGACGCGGGAGCCAGGCTTTCTTT	CASSLGRGSQAFF
few	TRBV4-1	TRBJ2-3	.	TGCGCCAGCAGCCAAGATCGGGACTCTTCCCAGTATTTT	CASSQDRDSSQYF
.	TRBV7-2	TRBJ2-7	.	TGTGCCAGCAGCTTAGTTGTCAGGGCAGCCTACGTTGACGAGCAGTACTTC	CASSLVVRAAYVDEQYF
.	TRBV29-1	TRBJ1-2	.	TGCAGCGTTACAGGGAGAGGGGTCAACTATGGCTACACCTTC	CSVTGRGVNYGYTF
few	TRBV10-3	TRBJ1-4	TRBD1	TGTGCCATCAGTAAGACACAGGGGGAGAATGAAAAACTGTTTTTT	CAISKTQGENEKLFF
.	TRBV11-2	TRBJ1-2	.	TGTGCCAGCAGCTTAGATCTGACCGGGTCCTTAGGCGGCTACACCTTC	CASSLDLTGSLGGYTF
once	TRBV7-9	TRBJ2-1	.	TGTGCCAGCAGCTTACAGGGGTACAATGAGCAGTTCTTC	CASSLQGYNEQFF
few	TRBV12-5	TRBJ2-7	.	TGTGCTAGTGGTTGGGACACCCGCTACGAGCAGTACTTC	CASGWDTRYEQYF
few	TRBV19	TRBJ1-5	.	TGTGCCAGTAAAAGGGGGAATAGCAATCAGCCCCAGCATTTT	CASKRGNSNQPQHF
once	TRBV4-1	TRBJ1-5	TRBD1	TGCGCCAGCAGCCAAGATCAACAGGGGGCCAGCAATCAGCCCCAGCATTTT	CASSQDQQGASNQPQHF
few	TRBV28	TRBJ1-2	TRBD1	TGTGCCAGCAAAGTGTCATCAGGGGGAAGTGGCTACACCTTC	CASKVSSGGSGYTF
.	TRBV25-1	TRBJ1-6	.	TGTGCCAGCAGTGGCCAGGGGTGGAATTCACCCCTCCACTTT	CASSGQGWNSPLHF
.	TRBV18	TRBJ2-1	TRBD1	TGTGCCAGCTCACCGACAGGGGGCTCCTACAATGAGCAGTTCTTC	CASSPTGGSYNEQFF
once	TRBV6-1	TRBJ1-1	.	TGTGCCAGCAAACGGGGGGGCTCCACTGAAGCTTTCTTT	CASKRGGSTEAFF
.	TRBV6-1	TRBJ1-5	TRBD1	TGTGCCAGCAGTGAATCCCTTCCGACAGGGGAGACGGATAGCAATCAGCCCCAGCATTTT	CASSESLPTGETDSNQPQHF
.	TRBV29-1	TRBJ1-1	TRBD1	TGCAGCGTTGAGGGCTGGGACAGGGGGCGGAATGAAGCTTTCTTT	CSVEGWDRGRNEAFF
.	TRBV7-2	TRBJ2-5	TRBD2	TGTGCCAGCAGCTTAGATCGGGGGAGGGCGACAGAGACCCAGTACTTC	CASSLDRGRATETQYF
few	TRBV7-3	TRBJ2-6	.	TGTGCCAGCAGCTTAAGTCCGGGGGCTGGGGCCAACGTCCTGACTTTC	CASSLSPGAGANVLTF
.	TRBV5-1	TRBJ2-3	TRBD1	TGCGCCAGCAACCGGGACAGGGGAATAGATACGCAGTATTTT	CASNRDRGIDTQYF
.	TRBV6-5	TRBJ2-7	.	TGTGCCAGCAGCAACCACAGGGCGCCAGCCTACGAGCAGTACTTC	CASSNHRAPAYEQYF
.	TRBV7-2	TRBJ2-1	TRBD2	TGTGCCAGCAGCCCTGCCCTGACTAGCGTAGACAATGAGCAGTTCTTC	CASSPALTSVDNEQFF
.	TRBV28	TRBJ1-6	TRBD1	TGTGCCAGCAGTTCCCTGACAGGGAAGAATTCACCCCTCCACTTT	CASSSLTGKNSPLHF
.	TRBV5-1	TRBJ2-5	TRBD2	TGCGCCAGCAGCTTGACTACTAGCGGGGGTTCGGGAGAGACCCAGTACTTC	CASSLTTSGGSGETQYF
.	TRBV29-1	TRBJ1-1	.	TGCAGCGTTGTTTGGGCAGGGAGGGACTTAACTGAAGCTTTCTTT	CSVVWAGRDLTEAFF
.	TRBV10-2	TRBJ2-2	TRBD2	TGCGCCTGCAAAAAGGAGCGGGGGGGGAACACCGGGGAGCTGTTTTTT	CACKKERGGNTGELFF
.	TRBV5-6	TRBJ2-2	.	TGTGCCAGCAGCCTAGCCGGGACTCCAAGGACCGGGGAGCTGTTTTTT	CASSLAGTPRTGELFF
few	TRBV27	TRBJ1-3	TRBD1	TGTGCCAGCAGTTTATTGGAGGGACAGATCTCTGGAAACACCATATATTTT	CASSLLEGQISGNTIYF
.	TRBV30	TRBJ2-3	TRBD2	TGTGCCTGGGGGACTAGCGGACGCACAGATACGCAGTATTTT	CAWGTSGRTDTQYF
.	TRBV5-1	TRBJ2-7	.	TGCGCCAGCAGCCTGACGGACAGACTCTACGAGCAGTACTTC	CASSLTDRLYEQYF
.	TRBV14	TRBJ2-3	.	TGTGCCAGCAGCCAAGATGGGCTGTCGGATACGCAGTATTTT	CASSQDGLSDTQYF
.	TRBV18	TRBJ1-4	TRBD1	TGTGCCAGCTCCCCCGGGACAGCTAATGAAAAACTGTTTTTT	CASSPGTANEKLFF